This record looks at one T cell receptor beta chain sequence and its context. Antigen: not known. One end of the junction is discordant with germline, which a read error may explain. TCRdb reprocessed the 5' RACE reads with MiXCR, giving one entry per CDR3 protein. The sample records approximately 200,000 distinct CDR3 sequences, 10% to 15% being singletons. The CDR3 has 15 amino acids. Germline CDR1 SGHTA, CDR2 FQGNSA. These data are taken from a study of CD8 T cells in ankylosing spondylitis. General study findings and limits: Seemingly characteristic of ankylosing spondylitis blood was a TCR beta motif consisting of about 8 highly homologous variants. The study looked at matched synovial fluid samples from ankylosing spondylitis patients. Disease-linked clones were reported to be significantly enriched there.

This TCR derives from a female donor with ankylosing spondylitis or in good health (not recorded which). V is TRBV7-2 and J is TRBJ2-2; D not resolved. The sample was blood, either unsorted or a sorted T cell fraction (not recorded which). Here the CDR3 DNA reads TGTGCCAGCAGCTTACCAGTGTTGGGCACCGAGGAGCTGTTTTTT. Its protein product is CASSLPVLGTEELFF.